This T cell receptor beta chain was recovered during a study of TIL therapy for anti-PD-1-resistant metastatic lung cancer. Study as a whole: A few tumors were EGFR-mutant and two were ALK-rearranged.

Study conclusions and caveats: Treatment-naive, never-smoker and oncogene-addicted patients were overrepresented in this highly selected cohort.

This was the immunoSEQ v3 assay. This table comes from immunoSEQ multiplex PCR, and its TCRdb copy is limited to in-frame clones, with some not included. The sample has some 13,000 clones, around 69% seen once. Time point indicated: pre-treatment sample, taken before nivolumab and TIL therapy. The tumor samples were excised metastases, mostly pleural nodules or supraclavicular lymph nodes. Remarks on this clone: No antigen is known for it.

The CDR3 has 16 residues. Trimming took off 5 bases at V and 0 bases at J, with 13 bases between the two ends. In germline, CDR1 is SGHVS, CDR2 FNYEAQ. This TCR derives from a woman between 30 and 85 years old with non-small cell lung cancer. This specimen was tumor tissue, taken at baseline. This chain connects TRBV7-6 to TRBJ2-2; D unclear. CDR3 residues: CASSPTPNTNTGELFF. The CDR3 DNA is TGTGCCAGCAGCCCGACACCGAATACGAACACCGGGGAGCTGTTTTTT.